The rows below give T cell receptor beta chains drawn from one sample of a study of blood T cell repertoires in COVID-19. Assay: immunoSEQ multiplex PCR; the TCRdb copy retains only in-frame clones and omits some. The sample holds some 130,000 clones, more than 75% seen once. The sample was peripheral blood. All receptors come from a man aged 70 or older with active COVID-19. The CDR3 runs from the conserved cysteine through the conserved F or W. The order of the fields is CDR3 protein, D gene, J gene, V gene, clone size. D genes are given only for firm matches. The listing skips clone size in some rows; elsewhere it reads once, few, many or a size class.

CSVYLAGGPSGELFF TRBD2 TRBJ2-2 TRBV29-1 once
CASSIVAGDQTQYF . TRBJ2-5 TRBV19 .
CATSEPLAGGVDTQYF TRBD2 TRBJ2-3 TRBV24-1 .
CASPNGGREKLFF . TRBJ1-4 TRBV21-1 .
CASSFRRQPTNEKLFF . TRBJ1-4 TRBV5-7 .
CASRTRDRGRTGELFF TRBD1 TRBJ2-2 TRBV19 .
CASRFRGNSNQPQHF . TRBJ1-5 TRBV3-1/TRBV3-2 .
CASSLAPQYNEQFF . TRBJ2-1 TRBV7-6 .
CATKGVGRTEAFF . TRBJ1-1 TRBV27 .
CSAGLAGAYEQYF TRBD2 TRBJ2-7 TRBV29-1 .
CATSRVGEAQYF . TRBJ2-3 TRBV15 .
CASSLGGREDTEAFF . TRBJ1-1 TRBV5-4 .
CASSPGETEQFF . TRBJ2-1 TRBV5-1 .
CASSLAGDNQPQHF . TRBJ1-5 TRBV5-4 .
CASSSLGTRIYEQFF TRBD2 TRBJ2-1 TRBV7-9 few
CASSLTGLYTDTQYF TRBD1 TRBJ2-3 TRBV7-2 .
CASSQSRLAGGEQFF TRBD2 TRBJ2-1 TRBV16 .
CATSRGGTSYEQYF . TRBJ2-7 TRBV15 .
CASSTTGFEAFF . TRBJ1-1 TRBV28 .
CASSPLHFGGTGANVLTF . TRBJ2-6 TRBV4-1 .
CASSLEGGSAYNEQFF TRBD2 TRBJ2-1 TRBV11-2 .
CASREGLNTEAFF . TRBJ1-1 TRBV28 .
CASSRTSDYEQYF TRBD2 TRBJ2-7 TRBV7-8 .
CASSVVAGDEQYF TRBD2 TRBJ2-7 TRBV9 .
CASSRGVDTQYF . TRBJ2-3 TRBV12-5 .
CASSPGSSYNEQFF . TRBJ2-1 TRBV5-1 .
CASSLGTSYEQYF . TRBJ2-7 TRBV27 .
CASRPYRRAYQYF . TRBJ2-3 TRBV28 .
CASSGEDYGYTF . TRBJ1-2 TRBV5-1 .
CASSQYYPQGGSTEAFF TRBD1 TRBJ1-1 TRBV4-2 once
CAGGSGKEADTQYF TRBD2 TRBJ2-3 TRBV2 .
CASSSRLAPLNEQFF TRBD2 TRBJ2-1 TRBV28 .
CASSLSGYEQYF . TRBJ2-7 TRBV5-8 .
CASSGRDFDGTEAFF . TRBJ1-1 TRBV7-9 .
CASTSGSVPYEQYF . TRBJ2-7 TRBV6-5 once
CAWTLRRTLYNEQFF . TRBJ2-1 TRBV30 .
CASSSGQGALTGELFF TRBD1 TRBJ2-2 TRBV5-6 .
CASSLGQGAAGELFF TRBD1 TRBJ2-2 TRBV5-6 once
CASSLPKAGGTDTQYF TRBD2 TRBJ2-3 TRBV5-1 .
CATSDGGRGQVDEQYF . TRBJ2-7 TRBV24-1 .
CASSLDRVPEAFF TRBD1 TRBJ1-1 TRBV7-8 .
CASSWLGLAESYEQYF TRBD2 TRBJ2-7 TRBV5-1 .
CASSLLAGEQFF TRBD2 TRBJ2-1 TRBV6-5 .
CASSRPGTGITEAFF TRBD1 TRBJ1-1 TRBV27 .
CASSSHTFQETQYF . TRBJ2-5 TRBV6-5 .